What follows are 14 T cell receptor beta chains derived from one specimen sequenced in a study of blood T cell repertoires in COVID-19. Here immunoSEQ multiplex PCR was the method, and the copy in TCRdb shows in-frame clones only, minus some. Among around 140,000 clones listed, around 83% were seen once. The sequencing input was peripheral blood. The receptors shown here come from a man in his sixties with active or convalescent COVID-19.

The chain carries TRBV6-2 or TRBV6-3 and TRBJ1-1, with D perhaps TRBD1 (5 bases). CDR3 length: 15 residues. The V gene's germline CDR1 is MNHEY and CDR2 SVGEGT. Trimming took 0 bases from V and 11 from J, leaving 19 bases between them. CDR3 sequence reads: CASSYSTEGPSGAFF. CDR3 DNA sequence: TGTGCCAGCAGTTACTCGACGGAGGGGCCTTCCGGTGCTTTCTTT.

V gene TRBV7-2 combines with J gene TRBJ1-2, with 12 bases matching TRBD1. The germline V gene has CDR1 SGHTA and CDR2 FQGNSA. The CDR3 runs 16 residues. The V and J ends lost 5 bases and 4 bases, in that order; junction bases with no gene match: 8. In DNA form, the CDR3 reads TGTGCCAGCAGCCCCGGGACAGGGGGCCACACCTATGGCTACACCTTC. Encoded protein: CASSPGTGGHTYGYTF.

This chain connects TRBV7-2 to TRBJ2-7; 9 bases agree with TRBD1. The CDR3 is 13 residues long. In germline, CDR1 is SGHTA, CDR2 FQGNSA. Trimming cost V 5 bases and J 5 bases; bases outside gene matches: 4. DNA for the CDR3: TGTGCCAGCAGCCGGGACAGGGTCAACGAGCAGTACTTC. It yields the protein CASSRDRVNEQYF. Full variable domain (rest looked up from reference TRBV7-2 and TRBJ2-7): GAGVSQSPSNKVTEKGKDVELRCDPISGHTALYWYRQSLGQGLEFLIYFQGNSAPDKSGLPSDRFSAERTGGSVSTLTIQRTQQEDSAVYLCASSRDRVNEQYFGPGTRLTVT.

The chain couples TRBV5-6 to TRBJ1-1; a weak D match, TRBD1 (5 bases). The germline gives CDR1 SGHDT, CDR2 YYEEEE. This CDR3 contains 15 residues. Trimming removed 0 bases from V and 3 bases from J, with 12 bases in between. CDR3 DNA sequence: TGTGCCAGCAGCTTGGCCAATGGGGCCCACACTGAAGCTTTCTTT. Translated, it gives CASSLANGAHTEAFF.

The J gene is TRBJ2-3, the V gene TRBV6-2 or TRBV6-3; D remains ambiguous. Germline CDR1 is MNHEY and CDR2 is SVGEGT. CDR3 size: 19 residues. V was pared by 5 bases and J by 1 base, with 25 bases between. CDR3 protein: CASSALAARWSGGTDTQYF. In DNA, the CDR3 is TGTGCCAGCAGTGCTCTGGCGGCCCGATGGAGTGGTGGCACAGATACGCAGTATTTT.

This chain connects TRBV19 to TRBJ1-1; a weak D match, TRBD1 (5 bases). Trimming took off 4 bases at V and 2 bases at J, with 20 bases between the two ends. The CDR3 is 17 residues long. CDR1 is LNHDA, CDR2 SQIVND, per germline (reference sequence). The CDR3 nucleotides read TGTGCCAGTAGTAATGGGGCGGCGGGACGGTCCAACACTGAAGCTTTCTTT. Translated, it gives CASSNGAAGRSNTEAFF.

The gene calls are TRBV5-1 and TRBJ2-1, with TRBD2 matching 8 bases. The germline CDR1 and CDR2 sequences are SGHRS and YFSETQ. The CDR3 has 15 amino acids. V lost 4 bases, J lost 4 bases, and 7 bases stayed unmatched. CDR3 nucleotides: TGCGCCAGCAGCCAACTAGCGGAAGGGTACAATGAGCAGTTCTTC. Amino acids: CASSQLAEGYNEQFF.

The chain links TRBV23-1 to TRBJ2-7; possible D gene TRBD2, 6 bases. TRBV23-1 is an ORF; its function is uncertain. This CDR3 comprises 16 residues. Trimming pared 0 bases from V and 0 bases from J, leaving 12 bases between. The chain's CDR3 is CASSQSTGDVSYEQYF. The CDR3 nucleotides read TGCGCCAGCAGTCAATCGACGGGGGATGTCTCCTACGAGCAGTACTTC.

The table lists this clone with a count of one. The chain carries TRBV7-2 and TRBJ2-1, with TRBD2 as a possible D gene (6 bases). Trimming took 1 base from V and 8 from J, leaving 15 bases between them. Germline V gene lookup returns CDR1 SGHTA and CDR2 FQGNSA. This CDR3 contains 15 residues. CDR3 amino acids: CASSLGGFSGDEQFF. For the CDR3, the DNA is TGTGCCAGCAGCTTAGGGGGATTTTCGGGAGATGAGCAGTTCTTC. The full variable domain, rest sourced from reference TRBV7-2 and TRBJ2-1, is GAGVSQSPSNKVTEKGKDVELRCDPISGHTALYWYRQSLGQGLEFLIYFQGNSAPDKSGLPSDRFSAERTGGSVSTLTIQRTQQEDSAVYLCASSLGGFSGDEQFFGPGTRLTVL.

This sequence joins TRBV30 and TRBJ1-2, with D perhaps matching TRBD1 (5 bases). Per germline, CDR1 GTSNPN and CDR2 SVGIG (reference sequence). Between the trimmed V and J ends, which lost 2 bases and 6 bases, there was a span of 10 bases. The CDR3 spans 12 residues. CDR3 residues: CAWSNGGDGYTF. The CDR3 coding sequence is TGTGCCTGGAGTAACGGGGGGGATGGCTACACCTTC.

The J gene is TRBJ2-7, the V gene TRBV18; 7 nucleotides match TRBD1. CDR1 KGHSH and CDR2 LQKENI come from the germline V gene. This CDR3 contains 14 residues. J was trimmed by 6 bases and V by 1 base; bases with no gene match: 6. CDR3 DNA: TGTGCCAGCTCACCACAGGGGGCGTTTCGCGAGCAGTACTTC. Translation gives CASSPQGAFREQYF.

This chain joins TRBV18 and TRBJ1-5; D is possibly TRBD1 (5 bases). CDR1 KGHSH and CDR2 LQKENI come from the germline V gene. This CDR3 is 15 amino acids long. V lost 3 bases to trimming and J lost 3 bases, with 12 bases between them. The CDR3 loop is CASSPPGGDNQPQHF. CDR3 bases: TGTGCCAGCTCACCCCCGGGGGGGGACAATCAGCCCCAGCATTTT.

J is TRBJ1-1 and V is TRBV3-1 (or the pseudogene TRBV3-2), with D possibly being TRBD1 (5 bases). The V end was cut by 9 bases, the J end by 8 bases, with 13 bases between. CDR3 length: 11 residues. Germline V gene data show CDR1 as LGHDT and CDR2 as YNNKEL (reference sequence). CDR3 nucleotides: TGTGCCAGTGGGGACTTCCCGGAAGCTTTCTTT. Translated: CASGDFPEAFF.

V gene TRBV2 combines with J gene TRBJ1-2; D gene unclear. V was trimmed by 8 bases and J by 5 bases, leaving 15 bases between them. Germline CDR1 is SNHLY and CDR2 is FYNNEI. The CDR3 is made up of 13 amino acids. CDR3 DNA sequence: TGTGCCAGCGTCCGAGGTTCGAATTATGGCTACACCTTC. The encoded protein is CASVRGSNYGYTF.